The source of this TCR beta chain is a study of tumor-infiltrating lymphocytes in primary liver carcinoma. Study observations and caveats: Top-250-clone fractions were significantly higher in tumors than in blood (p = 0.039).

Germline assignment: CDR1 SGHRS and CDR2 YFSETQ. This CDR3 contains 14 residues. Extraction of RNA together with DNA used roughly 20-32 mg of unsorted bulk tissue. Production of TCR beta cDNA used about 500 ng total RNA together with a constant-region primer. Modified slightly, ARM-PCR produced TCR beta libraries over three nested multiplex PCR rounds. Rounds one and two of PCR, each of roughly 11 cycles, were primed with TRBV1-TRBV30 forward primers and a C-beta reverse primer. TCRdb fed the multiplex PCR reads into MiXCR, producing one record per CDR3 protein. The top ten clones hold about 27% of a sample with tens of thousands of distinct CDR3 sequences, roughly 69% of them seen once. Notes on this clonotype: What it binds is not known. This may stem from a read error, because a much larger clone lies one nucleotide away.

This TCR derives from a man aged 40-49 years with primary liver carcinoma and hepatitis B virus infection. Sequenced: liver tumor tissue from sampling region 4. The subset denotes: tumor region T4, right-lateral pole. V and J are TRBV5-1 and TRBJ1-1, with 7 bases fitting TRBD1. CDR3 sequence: CASSEGGANTEAIF. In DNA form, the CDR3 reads TGCGCCAGCAGCGAAGGGGGCGCGAACACTGAAGCTATCTTT.